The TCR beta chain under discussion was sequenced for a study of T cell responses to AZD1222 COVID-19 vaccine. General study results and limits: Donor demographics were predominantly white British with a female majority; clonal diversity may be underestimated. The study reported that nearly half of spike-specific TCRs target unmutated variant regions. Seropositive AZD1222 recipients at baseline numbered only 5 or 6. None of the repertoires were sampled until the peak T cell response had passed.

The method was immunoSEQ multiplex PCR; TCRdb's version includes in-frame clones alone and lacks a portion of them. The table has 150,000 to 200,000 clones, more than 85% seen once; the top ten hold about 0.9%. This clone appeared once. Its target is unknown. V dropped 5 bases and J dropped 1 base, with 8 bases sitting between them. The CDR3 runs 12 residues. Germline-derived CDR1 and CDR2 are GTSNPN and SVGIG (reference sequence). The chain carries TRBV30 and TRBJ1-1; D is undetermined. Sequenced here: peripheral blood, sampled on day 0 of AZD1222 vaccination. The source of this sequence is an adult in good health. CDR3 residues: CAWEPGNTEAFF. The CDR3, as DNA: TGTGCCTGGGAACCGGGGAACACTGAAGCTTTCTTT. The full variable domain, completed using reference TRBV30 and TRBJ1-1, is SQTIHQWPATLVQPVGSPLSLECTVEGTSNPNLYWYRQAAGRGLQLLFYSVGIGQISSEVPQNLSASRPQDRQFILSSKKLLLSDSGFYLCAWEPGNTEAFFGQGTRLTVV.